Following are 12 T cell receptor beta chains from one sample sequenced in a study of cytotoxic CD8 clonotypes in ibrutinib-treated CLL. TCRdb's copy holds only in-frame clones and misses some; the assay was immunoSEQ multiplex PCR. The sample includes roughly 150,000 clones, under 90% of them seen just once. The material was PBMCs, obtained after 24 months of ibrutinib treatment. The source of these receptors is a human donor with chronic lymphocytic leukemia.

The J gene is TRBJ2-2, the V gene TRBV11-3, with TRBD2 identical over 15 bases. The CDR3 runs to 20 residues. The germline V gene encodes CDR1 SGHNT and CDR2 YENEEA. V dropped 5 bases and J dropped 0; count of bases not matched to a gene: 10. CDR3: CASSAPPGLAGGTNTGELFF. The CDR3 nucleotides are TGTGCCAGCAGCGCCCCTCCGGGACTAGCGGGAGGAACGAACACCGGGGAGCTGTTTTTT. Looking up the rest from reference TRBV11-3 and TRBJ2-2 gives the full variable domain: EAGVVQSPRYKIIEKKQPVAFWCNPISGHNTLYWYLQNLGQGPELLIRYENEEAVDDSQLPKDRFSAERLKGVDSTLKIQPAELGDSAVYLCASSAPPGLAGGTNTGELFFGEGSRLTVL.

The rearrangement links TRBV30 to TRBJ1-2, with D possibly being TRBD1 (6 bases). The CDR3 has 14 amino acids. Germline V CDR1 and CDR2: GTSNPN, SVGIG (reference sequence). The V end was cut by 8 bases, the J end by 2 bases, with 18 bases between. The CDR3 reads CATIEGDGNYGYTF. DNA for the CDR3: TGTGCCACTATTGAGGGGGATGGCAACTATGGCTACACCTTC. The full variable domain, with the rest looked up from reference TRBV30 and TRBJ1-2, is SQTIHQWPATLVQPVGSPLSLECTVEGTSNPNLYWYRQAAGRGLQLLFYSVGIGQISSEVPQNLSASRPQDRQFILSSKKLLLSDSGFYLCATIEGDGNYGYTFGSGTRLTVV.

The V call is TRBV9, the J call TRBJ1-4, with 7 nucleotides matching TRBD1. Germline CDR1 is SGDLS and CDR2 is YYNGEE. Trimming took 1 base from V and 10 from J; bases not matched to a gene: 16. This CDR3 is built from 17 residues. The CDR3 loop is CASSVTGEPRWKGKLFF. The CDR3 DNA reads TGTGCCAGCAGCGTAACAGGGGAACCCCGCTGGAAAGGAAAACTGTTTTTT.

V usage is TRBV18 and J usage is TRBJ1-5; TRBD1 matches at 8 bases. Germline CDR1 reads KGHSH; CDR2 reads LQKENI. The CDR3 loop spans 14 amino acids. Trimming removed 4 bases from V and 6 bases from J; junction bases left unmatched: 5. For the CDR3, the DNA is TGTGCCAGCTCACGAGACAGGGGAAGTCAGCCCCAGCATTTT. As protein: CASSRDRGSQPQHF.

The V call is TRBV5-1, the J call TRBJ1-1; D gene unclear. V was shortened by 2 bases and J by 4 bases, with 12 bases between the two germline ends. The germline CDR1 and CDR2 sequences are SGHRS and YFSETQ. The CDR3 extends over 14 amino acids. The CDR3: CASSLPSQSTEAFF. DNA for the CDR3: TGCGCCAGCAGCTTACCGAGTCAGAGCACTGAAGCTTTCTTT.

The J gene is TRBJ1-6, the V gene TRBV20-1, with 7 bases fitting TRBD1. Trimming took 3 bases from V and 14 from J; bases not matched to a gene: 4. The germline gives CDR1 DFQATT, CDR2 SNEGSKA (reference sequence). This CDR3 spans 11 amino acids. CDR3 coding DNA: TGCAGTGCTAGTGGCAGGGGGACCCTCCACTTT. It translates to CSASGRGTLHF.

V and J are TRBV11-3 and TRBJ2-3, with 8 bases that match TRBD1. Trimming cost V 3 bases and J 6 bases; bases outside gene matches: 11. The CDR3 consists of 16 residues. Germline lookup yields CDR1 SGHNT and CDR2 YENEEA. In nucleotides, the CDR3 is TGTGCCAGCAGCTTTCTCGGGTCAGGGGGCCCGGATACGCAGTATTTT. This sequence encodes CASSFLGSGGPDTQYF.

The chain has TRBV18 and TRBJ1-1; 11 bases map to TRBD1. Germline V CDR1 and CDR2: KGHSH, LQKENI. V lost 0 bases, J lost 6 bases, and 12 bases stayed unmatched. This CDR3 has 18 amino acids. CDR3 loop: CASSPPGQGARRGSEAFF. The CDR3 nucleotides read TGTGCCAGCTCACCACCCGGACAGGGGGCGAGGCGTGGTTCTGAAGCTTTCTTT.

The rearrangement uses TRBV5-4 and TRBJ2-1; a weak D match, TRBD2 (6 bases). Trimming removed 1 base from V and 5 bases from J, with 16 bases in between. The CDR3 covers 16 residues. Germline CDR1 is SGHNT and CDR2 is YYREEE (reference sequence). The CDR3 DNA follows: TGTGCCAGCAGCTTGTACCCGGGAGCGACAGACAATGAGCAGTTCTTC. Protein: CASSLYPGATDNEQFF.

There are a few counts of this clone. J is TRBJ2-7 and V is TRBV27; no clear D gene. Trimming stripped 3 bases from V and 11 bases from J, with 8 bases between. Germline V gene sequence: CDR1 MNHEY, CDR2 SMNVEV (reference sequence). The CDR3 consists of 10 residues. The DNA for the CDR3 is TGTGCCAGCAGTTTCCCCCGGAAGTACTTC. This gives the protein CASSFPRKYF.

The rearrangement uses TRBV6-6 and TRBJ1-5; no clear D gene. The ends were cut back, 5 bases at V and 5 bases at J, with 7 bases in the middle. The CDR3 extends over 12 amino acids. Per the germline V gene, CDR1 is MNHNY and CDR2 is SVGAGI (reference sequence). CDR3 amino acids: CASSPSDQPQHF. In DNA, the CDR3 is TGTGCCAGCAGTCCCTCCGATCAGCCCCAGCATTTT.

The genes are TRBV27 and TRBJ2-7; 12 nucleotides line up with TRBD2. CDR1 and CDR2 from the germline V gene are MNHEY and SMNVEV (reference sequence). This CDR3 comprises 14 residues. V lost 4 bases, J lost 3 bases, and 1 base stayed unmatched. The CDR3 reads CASSSSGRGYEQYF. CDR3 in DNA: TGTGCCAGCAGTTCTAGCGGGAGGGGCTACGAGCAGTACTTC.